The clone carrying this T cell receptor (beta chain) was counted ten times or more. By 5'RACE with 10-nucleotide random UMIs, the cDNA was made. TCRdb recomputed calls from the 5' RACE reads with MiXCR, one row per CDR3 protein. This sample has 20,000 to 30,000 distinct CDR3 sequences; 6.7% occur once, and the top ten carry around 4.8%. The data were obtained in a study of neurological immune-mediated disorders. From germline, CDR1 is SGHRS and CDR2 YFSETQ. The CDR3 contains 16 residues. The junction had 6 bases not matched to a gene; V was cut back by 4 bases and J by 1 base. V and J are TRBV5-1 and TRBJ2-4; the match to TRBD1 covers 9 bases. The clonotype was recovered from a woman in her 40s in good health. The source material was PBMCs. For the CDR3, the DNA is TGCGCCAGCAGCCTACAGGGGGCTGGGGCCAAAAACATTCAGTACTTC. Amino acids: CASSLQGAGAKNIQYF.